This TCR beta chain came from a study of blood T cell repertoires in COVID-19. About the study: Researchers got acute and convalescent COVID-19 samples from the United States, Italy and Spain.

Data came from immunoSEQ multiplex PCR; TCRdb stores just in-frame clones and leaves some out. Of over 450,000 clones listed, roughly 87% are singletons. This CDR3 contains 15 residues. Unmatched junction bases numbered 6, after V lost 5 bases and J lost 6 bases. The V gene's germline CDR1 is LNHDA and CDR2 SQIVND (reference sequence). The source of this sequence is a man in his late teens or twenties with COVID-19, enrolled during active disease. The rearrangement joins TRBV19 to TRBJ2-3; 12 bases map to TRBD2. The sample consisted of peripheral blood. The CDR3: CASSASSGRADTQYF. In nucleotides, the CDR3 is TGTGCCAGTAGTGCATCTAGCGGGAGGGCGGATACGCAGTATTTT.